The 2 T cell receptor beta chains below come from one sample, sequenced in a study of T cells in Graves' hyperthyroidism and ophthalmopathy. Amplification yielded TCR beta CDR3 regions, with RNA transcripts as the source. First-round RT-PCR of the TCR CDR3 relied on the HTBI primer set. TCRdb reanalysed the multiplex PCR reads using MiXCR and keeps one entry per CDR3 protein. The data show around 340,000 distinct CDR3 sequences, 21% seen once. Sequencing was done on a sample of blood. These receptor sequences come from a woman aged 50 to 65 with Graves' hyperthyroidism.

The gene calls are TRBV11-3 and TRBJ2-7; 10 bases are a match to TRBD2. CDR3 size: 15 residues. Germline V gene data show CDR1 as SGHNT and CDR2 as YENEEA. The ends lost 3 bases at V and 5 bases at J; junction bases unmatched: 7. The CDR3 bases are TGTGCCAGCAGCTTTGTAGCTAGCGGGAGAAACGAGCAGTACTTC. This gives the protein CASSFVASGRNEQYF.

As regards this clonotype: A read error may explain this, as a much larger clone is one base away. The J gene is TRBJ2-5, the V gene TRBV30; 16 nucleotides line up with TRBD2. The V and J ends lost 0 bases and 12 bases, in that order; junction bases with no gene match: 7. This CDR3 is built from 15 residues. Germline V gives CDR1 GTSNPN, CDR2 SVGIG (reference sequence). The DNA for the CDR3 is TGTGCCTGGAGTGTACCCGGGACTAGCGGGAGGGCAGAGTACTTC. It translates to CAWSVPGTSGRAEYF.